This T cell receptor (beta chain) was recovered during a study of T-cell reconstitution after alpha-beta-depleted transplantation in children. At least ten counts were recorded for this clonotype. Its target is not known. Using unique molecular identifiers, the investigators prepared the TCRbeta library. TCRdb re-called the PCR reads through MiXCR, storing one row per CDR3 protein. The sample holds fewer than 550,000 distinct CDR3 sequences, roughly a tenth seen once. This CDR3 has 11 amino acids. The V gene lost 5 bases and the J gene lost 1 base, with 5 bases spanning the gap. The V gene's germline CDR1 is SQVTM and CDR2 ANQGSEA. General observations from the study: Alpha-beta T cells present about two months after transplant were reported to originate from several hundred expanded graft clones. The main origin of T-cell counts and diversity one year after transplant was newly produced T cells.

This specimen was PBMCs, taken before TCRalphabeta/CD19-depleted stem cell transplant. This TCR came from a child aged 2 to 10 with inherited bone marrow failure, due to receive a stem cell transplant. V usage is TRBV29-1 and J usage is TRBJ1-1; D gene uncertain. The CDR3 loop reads CSVRKNTEAFF. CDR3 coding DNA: TGCAGCGTTCGGAAGAACACTGAAGCTTTCTTT.